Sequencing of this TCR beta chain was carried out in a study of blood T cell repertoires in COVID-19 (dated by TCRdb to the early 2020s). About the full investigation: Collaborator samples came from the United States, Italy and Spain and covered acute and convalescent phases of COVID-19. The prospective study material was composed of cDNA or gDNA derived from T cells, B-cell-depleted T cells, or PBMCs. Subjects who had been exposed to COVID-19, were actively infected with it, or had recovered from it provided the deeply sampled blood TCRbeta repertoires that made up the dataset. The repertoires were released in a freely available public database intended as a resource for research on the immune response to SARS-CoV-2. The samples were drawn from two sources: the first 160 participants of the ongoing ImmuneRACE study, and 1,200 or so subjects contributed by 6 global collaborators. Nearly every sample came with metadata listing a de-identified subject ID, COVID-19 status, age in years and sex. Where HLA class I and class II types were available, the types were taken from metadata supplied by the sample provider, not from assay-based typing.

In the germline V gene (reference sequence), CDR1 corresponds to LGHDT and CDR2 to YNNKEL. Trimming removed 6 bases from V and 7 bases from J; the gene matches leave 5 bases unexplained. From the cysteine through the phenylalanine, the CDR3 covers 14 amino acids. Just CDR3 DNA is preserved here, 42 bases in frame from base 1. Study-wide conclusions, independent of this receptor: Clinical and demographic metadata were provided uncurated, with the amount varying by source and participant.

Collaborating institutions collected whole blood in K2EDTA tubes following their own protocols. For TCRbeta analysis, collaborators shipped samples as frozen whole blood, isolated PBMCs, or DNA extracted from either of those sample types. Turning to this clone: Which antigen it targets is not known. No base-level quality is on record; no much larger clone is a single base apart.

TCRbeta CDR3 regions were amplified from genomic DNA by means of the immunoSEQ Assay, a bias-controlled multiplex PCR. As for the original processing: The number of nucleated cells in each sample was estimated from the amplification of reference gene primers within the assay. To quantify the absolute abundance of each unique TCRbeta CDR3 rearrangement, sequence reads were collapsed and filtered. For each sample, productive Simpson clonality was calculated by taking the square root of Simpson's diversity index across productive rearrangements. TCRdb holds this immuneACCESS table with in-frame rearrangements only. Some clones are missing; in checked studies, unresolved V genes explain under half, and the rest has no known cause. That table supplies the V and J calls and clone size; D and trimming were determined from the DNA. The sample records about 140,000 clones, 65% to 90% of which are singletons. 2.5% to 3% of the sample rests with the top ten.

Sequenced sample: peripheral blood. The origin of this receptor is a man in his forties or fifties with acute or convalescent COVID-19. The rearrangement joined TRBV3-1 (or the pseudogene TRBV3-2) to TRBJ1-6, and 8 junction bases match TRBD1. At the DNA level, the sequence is TGTGCCAGCAGAACCACAGGGGGGAATTCACCCCTCCACTTT. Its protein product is CASRTTGGNSPLHF.